The rows below give T cell receptor beta chains drawn from one sample of a study of shared clonotypes between healthy human individuals. Clones were read by immunoSEQ multiplex PCR, and TCRdb kept only the in-frame ones, dropping some. The sample consists of some 480,000 clones, approximately 79% of them appearing once. Material: PBMCs. Receptors originate from a middle-aged woman in good health. Some clones in this sample may be carry-over from other donors' samples. The CDR3 runs from the conserved cysteine through the conserved F or W. A D gene is named only where the DNA matches it firmly.

>TRBV6-5|-|TRBJ1-1
CASSDRQEAFF
TGTGCCAGCAGTGACCGGCAAGAAGCTTTCTTT
>TRBV29-1|-|TRBJ2-1
CSVDIAGSGFDEQFF
TGCAGCGTTGACATAGCCGGGAGCGGCTTCGATGAGCAGTTCTTC
>TRBV28|TRBD1|TRBJ2-7
CASSLRDRDSFEQYF
TGTGCCAGCAGCCTCCGGGACAGGGATTCTTTCGAGCAGTACTTC
>TRBV30|TRBD1|TRBJ1-5
CAWSRDRGNQPQHF
TGTGCCTGGAGTCGGGACAGGGGCAATCAGCCCCAGCATTTT
>TRBV11-3|-|TRBJ2-2
CASSPRIGANTGELFF
TGTGCCAGCAGTCCCCGGATAGGGGCGAACACCGGGGAGCTGTTTTTT
>TRBV5-1|-|TRBJ2-3
CASSPEMGGGTDTQYF
TGCGCCAGCAGCCCCGAAATGGGTGGAGGAACAGATACGCAGTATTTT
>TRBV4-1|-|TRBJ1-1
CASSQAGHPFF
TGCGCCAGCAGCCAAGCTGGCCATCCTTTCTTT
>TRBV28|TRBD2|TRBJ2-5
CASSQGTSGSLETQYF
TGTGCCAGCAGTCAAGGGACTAGCGGGAGTCTGGAGACCCAGTACTTC
>TRBV28|-|TRBJ2-1
CASSPQGLLNEQFF
TGTGCCAGCAGTCCTCAGGGGCTACTCAATGAGCAGTTCTTC
>TRBV11-2|TRBD2|TRBJ2-3
CASSEASGRRSDTQYF
TGTGCCAGCAGCGAAGCTAGCGGGAGAAGGTCAGATACGCAGTATTTT
>TRBV28|TRBD1|TRBJ2-5
CASNTQGIQETQYF
TGTGCCAGCAATACACAGGGGATCCAAGAGACCCAGTACTTC
>TRBV2|-|TRBJ1-5
CASSEAPGRFQPQHF
TGTGCCAGCAGTGAAGCGCCGGGGCGCTTTCAGCCCCAGCATTTT
>TRBV5-4|TRBD2|TRBJ2-1
CASSLTASGVYNEQFF
TGTGCCAGCAGCTTGACGGCTAGCGGGGTATACAATGAGCAGTTCTTC